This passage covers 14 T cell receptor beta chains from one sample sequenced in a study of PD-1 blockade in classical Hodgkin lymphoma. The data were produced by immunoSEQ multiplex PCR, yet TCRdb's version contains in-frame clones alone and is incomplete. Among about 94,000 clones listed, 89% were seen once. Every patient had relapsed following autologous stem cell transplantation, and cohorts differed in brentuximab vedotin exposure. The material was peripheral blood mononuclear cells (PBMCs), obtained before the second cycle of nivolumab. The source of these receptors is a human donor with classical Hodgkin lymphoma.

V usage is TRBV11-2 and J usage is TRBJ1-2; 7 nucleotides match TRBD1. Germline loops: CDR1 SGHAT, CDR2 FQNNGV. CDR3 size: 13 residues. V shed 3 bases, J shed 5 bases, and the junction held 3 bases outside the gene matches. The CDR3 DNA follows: TGTGCCAGCAGCTTTGGGACAGCTTATGGCTACACCTTC. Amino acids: CASSFGTAYGYTF.

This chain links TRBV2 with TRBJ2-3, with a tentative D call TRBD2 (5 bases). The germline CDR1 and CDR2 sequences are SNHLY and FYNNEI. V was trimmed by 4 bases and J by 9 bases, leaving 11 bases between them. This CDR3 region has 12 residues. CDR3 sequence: CASSASLGTQYF. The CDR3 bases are TGTGCCAGCAGTGCCTCACTAGGCACGCAGTATTTT.

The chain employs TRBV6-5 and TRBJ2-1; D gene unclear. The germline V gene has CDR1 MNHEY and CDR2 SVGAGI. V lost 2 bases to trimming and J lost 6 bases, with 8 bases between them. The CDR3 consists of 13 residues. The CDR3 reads CASSYSIPNEQFF. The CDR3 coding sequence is TGTGCCAGCAGTTACAGTATTCCCAATGAGCAGTTCTTC.

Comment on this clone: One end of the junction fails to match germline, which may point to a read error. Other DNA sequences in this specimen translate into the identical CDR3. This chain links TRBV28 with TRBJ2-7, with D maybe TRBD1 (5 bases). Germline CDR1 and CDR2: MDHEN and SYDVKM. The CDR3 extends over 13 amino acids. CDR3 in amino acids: CASSTTRVDEQYF. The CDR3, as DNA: TGCGCCAGCAGTACCACCAGGGTCGACGAGCAGTACTTC.

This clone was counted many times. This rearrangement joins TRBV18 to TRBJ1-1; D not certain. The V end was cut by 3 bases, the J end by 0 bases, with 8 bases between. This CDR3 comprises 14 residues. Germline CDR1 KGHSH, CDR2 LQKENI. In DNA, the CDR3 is TGTGCCAGCTCACCCGGACTGATGAACACTGAAGCTTTCTTT. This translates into CASSPGLMNTEAFF. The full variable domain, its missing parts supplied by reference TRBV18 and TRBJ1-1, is NAGVMQNPRHLVRRRGQEARLRCSPMKGHSHVYWYRQLPEEGLKFMVYLQKENIIDESGMPKERFSAEFPKEGPSILRIQQVVRGDSAAYFCASSPGLMNTEAFFGQGTRLTVV.

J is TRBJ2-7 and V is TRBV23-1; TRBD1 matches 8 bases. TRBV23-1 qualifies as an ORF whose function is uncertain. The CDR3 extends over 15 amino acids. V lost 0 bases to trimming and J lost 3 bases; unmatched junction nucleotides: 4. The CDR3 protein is CASSQSVGQGYEQYF. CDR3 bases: TGCGCCAGCAGTCAATCGGTCGGACAGGGCTACGAGCAGTACTTC.

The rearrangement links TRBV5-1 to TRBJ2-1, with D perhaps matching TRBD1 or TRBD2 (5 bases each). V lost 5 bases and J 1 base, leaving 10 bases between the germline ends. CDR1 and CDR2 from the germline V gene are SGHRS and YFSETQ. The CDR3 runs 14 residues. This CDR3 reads CASSEGRSYNEQFF. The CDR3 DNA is TGCGCCAGCAGTGAGGGACGATCCTACAATGAGCAGTTCTTC.

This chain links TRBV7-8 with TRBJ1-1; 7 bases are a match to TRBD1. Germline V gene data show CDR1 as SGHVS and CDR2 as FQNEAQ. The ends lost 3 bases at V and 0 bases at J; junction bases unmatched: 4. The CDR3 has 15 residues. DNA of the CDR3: TGTGCCAGCAGCTTGGCGGGACAGTTGAACACTGAAGCTTTCTTT. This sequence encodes CASSLAGQLNTEAFF.

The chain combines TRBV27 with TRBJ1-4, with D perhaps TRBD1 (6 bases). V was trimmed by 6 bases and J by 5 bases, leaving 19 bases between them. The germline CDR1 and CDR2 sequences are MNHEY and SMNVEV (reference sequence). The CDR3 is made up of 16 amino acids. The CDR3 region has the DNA TGTGCCAGCAGCGAAAAGGGGGGTTACTTGAATGAAAAACTGTTTTTT. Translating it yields CASSEKGGYLNEKLFF.

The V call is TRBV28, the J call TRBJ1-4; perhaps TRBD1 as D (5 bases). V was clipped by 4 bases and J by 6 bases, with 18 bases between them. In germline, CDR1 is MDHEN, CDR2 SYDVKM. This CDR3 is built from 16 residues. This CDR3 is CASSSRGTGLDEKLFF. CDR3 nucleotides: TGTGCCAGCAGTTCTCGGGGGACGGGGCTAGATGAAAAACTGTTTTTT.

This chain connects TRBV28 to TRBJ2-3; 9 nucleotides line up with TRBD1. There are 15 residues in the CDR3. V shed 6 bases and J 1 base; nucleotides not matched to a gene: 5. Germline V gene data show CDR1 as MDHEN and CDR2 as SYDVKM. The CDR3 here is CASRPGDRGTDTQYF. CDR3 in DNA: TGTGCCAGCAGACCCGGGGACAGGGGCACAGATACGCAGTATTTT.

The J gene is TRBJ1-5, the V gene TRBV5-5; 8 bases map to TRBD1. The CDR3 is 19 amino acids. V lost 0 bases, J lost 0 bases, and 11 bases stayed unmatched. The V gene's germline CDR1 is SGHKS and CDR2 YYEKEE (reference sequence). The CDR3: CASSLEGRTGKYSNQPQHF. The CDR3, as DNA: TGTGCCAGCAGCTTGGAGGGAAGGACAGGGAAATATAGCAATCAGCCCCAGCATTTT.

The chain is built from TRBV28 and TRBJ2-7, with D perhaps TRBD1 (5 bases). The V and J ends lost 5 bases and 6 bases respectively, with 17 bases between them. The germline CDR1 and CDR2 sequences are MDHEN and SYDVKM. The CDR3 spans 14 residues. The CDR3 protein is CASSPSQGRFEQYF. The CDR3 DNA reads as TGTGCCAGCAGTCCTAGTCAGGGTCGCTTCGAGCAGTACTTC.

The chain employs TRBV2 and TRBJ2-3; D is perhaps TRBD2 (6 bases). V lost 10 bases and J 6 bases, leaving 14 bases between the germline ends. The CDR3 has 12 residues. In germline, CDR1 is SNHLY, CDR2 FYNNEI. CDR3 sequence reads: CATPEGSDTQYF. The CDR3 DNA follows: TGTGCCACTCCGGAGGGGTCGGATACGCAGTATTTT.